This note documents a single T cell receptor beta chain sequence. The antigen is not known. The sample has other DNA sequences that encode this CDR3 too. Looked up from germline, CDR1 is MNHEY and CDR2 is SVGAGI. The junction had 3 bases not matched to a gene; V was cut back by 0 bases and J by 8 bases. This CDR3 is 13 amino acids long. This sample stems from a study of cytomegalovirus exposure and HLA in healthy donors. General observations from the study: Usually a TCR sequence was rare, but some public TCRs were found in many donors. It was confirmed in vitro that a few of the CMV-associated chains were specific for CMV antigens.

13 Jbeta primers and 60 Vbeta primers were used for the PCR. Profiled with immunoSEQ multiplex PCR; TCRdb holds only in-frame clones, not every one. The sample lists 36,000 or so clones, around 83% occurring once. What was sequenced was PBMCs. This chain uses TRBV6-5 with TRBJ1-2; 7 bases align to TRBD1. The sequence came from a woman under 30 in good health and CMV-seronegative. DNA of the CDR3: TGTGCCAGCAGTTACTCAACAGGGGCGGGCTACACCTTC. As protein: CASSYSTGAGYTF.